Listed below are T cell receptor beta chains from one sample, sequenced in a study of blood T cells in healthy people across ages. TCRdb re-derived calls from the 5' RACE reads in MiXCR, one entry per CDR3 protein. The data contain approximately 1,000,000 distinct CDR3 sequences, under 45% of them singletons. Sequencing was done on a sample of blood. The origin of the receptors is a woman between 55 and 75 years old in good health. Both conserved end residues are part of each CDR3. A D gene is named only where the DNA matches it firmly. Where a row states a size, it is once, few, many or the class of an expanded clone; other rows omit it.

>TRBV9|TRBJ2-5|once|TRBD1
CASSDQDRGPVETQYF
TGTGCCAGCAGCGACCAGGACAGGGGGCCTGTAGAGACCCAGTACTTC
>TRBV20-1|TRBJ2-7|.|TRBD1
CSARVGQGGPYNEQYF
TGCAGTGCTAGAGTCGGACAGGGGGGACCCTACAATGAGCAGTACTTC
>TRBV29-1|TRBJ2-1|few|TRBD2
CSGGLAVYNEQFF
TGCAGCGGGGGACTAGCGGTATACAATGAGCAGTTCTTC
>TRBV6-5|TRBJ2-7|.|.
CASSYVQGFEQYF
TGTGCCAGCAGTTACGTTCAGGGGTTCGAGCAGTACTTC
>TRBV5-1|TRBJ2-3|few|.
CASSYSGETTDTQYF
TGCGCCAGCAGTTATAGCGGAGAAACCACAGATACGCAGTATTTT
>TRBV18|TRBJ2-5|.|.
CASSPSPGTTIQETQYF
TGTGCCAGCTCACCATCCCCCGGGACAACAATACAAGAGACCCAGTACTTC
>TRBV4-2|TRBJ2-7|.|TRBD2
CASSQGRGTYEQYF
TGTGCCAGCAGCCAAGGGCGGGGGACCTACGAGCAGTACTTC
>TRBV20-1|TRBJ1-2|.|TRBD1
CSAGQGGSKGYTF
TGCAGTGCTGGACAGGGTGGGTCAAAGGGCTACACCTTC
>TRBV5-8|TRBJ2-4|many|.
CASSLSGLNIQYF
TGTGCCAGCAGCTTGTCAGGTTTGAACATTCAGTACTTC
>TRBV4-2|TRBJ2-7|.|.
CASSQGQSRSEQYF
TGTGCCAGCAGCCAAGGTCAGAGTCGGAGTGAGCAGTACTTC
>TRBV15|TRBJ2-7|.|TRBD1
CATSRGTQGARNEQYF
TGTGCCACCAGCAGAGGAACACAGGGGGCGAGGAACGAGCAGTACTTC